The clone carrying this T cell receptor beta chain has only a few counts. The antigen is not known. The authors made TCR cDNA by 5'RACE template switching, adding a universal primer site and UMIs. TCRdb fed the 5' RACE reads into MiXCR, producing one record per CDR3 protein. The table lists about 550,000 distinct CDR3 sequences, 15% to 20% of them singletons. The CDR3 consists of 15 residues. The junction had 8 bases not matched to a gene; V was cut back by 3 bases and J by 7 bases. This entry belongs to a study of T cells after yellow fever vaccination. General observations from the study: Most clones from primary vaccination resurfaced after the booster (96% CD4, 88% CD8). A limited proportion of clonotypes was detected within both the CD4 and CD8 compartments.

This rearrangement joins TRBV12-3 or TRBV12-4 to TRBJ2-2, with 7 bases that match TRBD2. The material sequenced was PBMCs, taken 15 days after the yellow fever booster vaccination. This clonotype originated in a young man who received the YFV17D yellow fever vaccine. CDR3 DNA sequence: TGTGCCAGCAGTTTTGGGGGGGGAAAGGGCGGGGAGCTGTTTTTT. It yields the protein CASSFGGGKGGELFF.